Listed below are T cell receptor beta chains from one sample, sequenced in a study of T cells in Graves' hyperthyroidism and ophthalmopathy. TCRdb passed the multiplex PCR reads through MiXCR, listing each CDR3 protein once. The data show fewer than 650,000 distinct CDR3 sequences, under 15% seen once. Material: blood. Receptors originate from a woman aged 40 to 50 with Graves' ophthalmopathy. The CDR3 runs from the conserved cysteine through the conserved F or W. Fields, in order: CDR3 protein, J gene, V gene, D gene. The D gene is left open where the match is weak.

CDR3: CASSPALWEGRETQYF
J: TRBJ2-5
V: TRBV6-1
D: TRBD2

CDR3: CASSRQGYDTEAFF
J: TRBJ1-1
V: TRBV3-1
D: TRBD1

CDR3: CASSSAPTGQYGYTF
J: TRBJ1-2
V: TRBV6-5
D: -

CDR3: CASSGSDSYNEQFF
J: TRBJ2-1
V: TRBV9
D: -

CDR3: CASSSAYSETQYF
J: TRBJ2-5
V: TRBV7-2
D: -

CDR3: CASSGGQGSYGYTF
J: TRBJ1-2
V: TRBV11-2
D: -

CDR3: CASSFSGGALAYEQYF
J: TRBJ2-7
V: TRBV11-2
D: -

CDR3: CASSLANQGTASSYEQYF
J: TRBJ2-7
V: TRBV5-6
D: TRBD1

CDR3: CASSDILTTEAFF
J: TRBJ1-1
V: TRBV6-1
D: -

CDR3: CAIRDRDTEAFF
J: TRBJ1-1
V: TRBV10-3
D: TRBD1

CDR3: CASSLARGIYGYTF
J: TRBJ1-2
V: TRBV12-3/TRBV12-4
D: -

CDR3: CATSDEDIPGELFF
J: TRBJ2-2
V: TRBV24-1
D: -

CDR3: CAISLQGQGGYGYTF
J: TRBJ1-2
V: TRBV10-3
D: TRBD1

CDR3: CASSRQETQYF
J: TRBJ2-5
V: TRBV28
D: -

CDR3: CASSRGAGMTEAFF
J: TRBJ1-1
V: TRBV11-2
D: -